This T cell receptor (beta chain) was sequenced for a study of beta chain features in type 1 diabetes. Isolated RNA was reverse transcribed in full, so expressed TCRB transcripts were sequenced. Sequencing used immunoSEQ multiplex PCR; TCRdb keeps in-frame clones, though not all of them. The sample contains 900,000 or so clones, about a sixth of which appear only once. V was pared by 0 bases and J by 2 bases, with 12 bases between. Germline CDR1 is SGDLS and CDR2 is YYNGEE. This CDR3 spans 16 amino acids. Blood was collected once per donor into heparin, averaging approximately 0.12 L. CD4+ naive, central memory, regulatory and stem cell-like memory cells were sorted via CD45RO/CCR7/CD25/CD127/CD95/CD27. In this sample, this clone turned up a few times. Its target is unknown. Study-wide findings and caveats: Any role of HLA type in TCRB rearrangement remained unresolved here. Fewer insertions but more deletions were seen at VDJ junctions in type 1 diabetes patients.

This clonotype was sampled from a woman between 18 and 29 years old in good health. The J gene is TRBJ2-1, the V gene TRBV9; possible D gene TRBD2, 6 bases. Sequenced: naive CD4+ T cells from blood. The CDR3 DNA sequence: TGTGCCAGCAGCGTAGGGACTACGGCGGCCTACAATGAGCAGTTCTTC. Translating it yields CASSVGTTAAYNEQFF. Full variable domain (remainder filled in from reference TRBV9 and TRBJ2-1): DSGVTQTPKHLITATGQRVTLRCSPRSGDLSVYWYQQSLDQGLQFLIQYYNGEERAKGNILERFSAQQFPDLHSELNLSSLELGDSALYFCASSVGTTAAYNEQFFGPGTRLTVL.